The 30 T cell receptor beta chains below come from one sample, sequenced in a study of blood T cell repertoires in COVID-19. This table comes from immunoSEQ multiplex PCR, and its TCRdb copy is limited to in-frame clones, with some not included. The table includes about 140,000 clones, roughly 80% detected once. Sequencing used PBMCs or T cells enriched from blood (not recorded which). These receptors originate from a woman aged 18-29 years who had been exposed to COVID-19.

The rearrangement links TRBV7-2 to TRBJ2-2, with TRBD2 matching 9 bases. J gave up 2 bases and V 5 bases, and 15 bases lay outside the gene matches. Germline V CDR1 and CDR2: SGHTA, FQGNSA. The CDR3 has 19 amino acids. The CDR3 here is CASSQTPGILAGNTGELFF. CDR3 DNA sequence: TGTGCCAGCAGCCAAACCCCAGGAATTCTAGCGGGAAACACCGGGGAGCTGTTTTTT. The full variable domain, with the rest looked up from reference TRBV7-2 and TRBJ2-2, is GAGVSQSPSNKVTEKGKDVELRCDPISGHTALYWYRQSLGQGLEFLIYFQGNSAPDKSGLPSDRFSAERTGGSVSTLTIQRTQQEDSAVYLCASSQTPGILAGNTGELFFGEGSRLTVL.

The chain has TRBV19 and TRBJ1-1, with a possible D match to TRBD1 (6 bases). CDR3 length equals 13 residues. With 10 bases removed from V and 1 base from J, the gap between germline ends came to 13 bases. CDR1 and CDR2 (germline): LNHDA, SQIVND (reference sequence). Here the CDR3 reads CATKPRGNTEAFF. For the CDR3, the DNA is TGTGCCACAAAGCCCAGGGGGAACACTGAAGCTTTCTTT.

The CDR3 is CASSLGAGLYGYTF. Written as DNA, the CDR3 is TGTGCCAGCAGTTTAGGGGCAGGCCTCTATGGCTACACCTTC. This chain links TRBV28 with TRBJ1-2; a weak D match, TRBD1 (5 bases). The germline V gene encodes CDR1 MDHEN and CDR2 SYDVKM. The V and J ends lost 2 bases and 4 bases respectively, with 11 bases between them. The CDR3 has 14 amino acids.

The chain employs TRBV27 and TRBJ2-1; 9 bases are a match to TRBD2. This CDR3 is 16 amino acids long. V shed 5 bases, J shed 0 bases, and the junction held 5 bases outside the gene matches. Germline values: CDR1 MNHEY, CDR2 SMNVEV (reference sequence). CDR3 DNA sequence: TGTGCCAGCAGTGGGGCGGGGGGGGACTCCTACAATGAGCAGTTCTTC. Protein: CASSGAGGDSYNEQFF.

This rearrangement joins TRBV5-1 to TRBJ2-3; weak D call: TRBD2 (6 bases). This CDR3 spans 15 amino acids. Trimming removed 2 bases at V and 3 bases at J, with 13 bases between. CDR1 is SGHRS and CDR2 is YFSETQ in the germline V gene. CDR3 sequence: CASSLRRERTDTQYF. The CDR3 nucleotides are TGCGCCAGCAGCTTAAGACGGGAGAGGACAGATACGCAGTATTTT.

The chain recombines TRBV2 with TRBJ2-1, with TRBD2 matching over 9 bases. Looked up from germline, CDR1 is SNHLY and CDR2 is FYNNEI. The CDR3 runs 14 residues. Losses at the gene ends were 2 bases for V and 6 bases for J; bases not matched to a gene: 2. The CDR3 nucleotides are TGTGCCAGCAGTGAACGACTAGCGGTCAATGAGCAGTTCTTC. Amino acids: CASSERLAVNEQFF.

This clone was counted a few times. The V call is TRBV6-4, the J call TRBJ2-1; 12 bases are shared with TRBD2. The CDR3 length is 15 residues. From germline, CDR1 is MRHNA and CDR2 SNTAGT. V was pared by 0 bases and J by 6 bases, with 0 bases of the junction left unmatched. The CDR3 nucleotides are TGTGCCAGCAGTGACTCGACTAGCGGGAGCAATGAGCAGTTCTTC. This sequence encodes CASSDSTSGSNEQFF.

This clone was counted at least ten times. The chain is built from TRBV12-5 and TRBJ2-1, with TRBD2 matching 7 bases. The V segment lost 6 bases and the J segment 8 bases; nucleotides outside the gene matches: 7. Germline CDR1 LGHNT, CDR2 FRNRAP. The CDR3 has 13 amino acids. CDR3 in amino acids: CASGLSGGDEQFF. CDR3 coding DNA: TGTGCTAGTGGCCTCAGTGGGGGGGATGAGCAGTTCTTC.

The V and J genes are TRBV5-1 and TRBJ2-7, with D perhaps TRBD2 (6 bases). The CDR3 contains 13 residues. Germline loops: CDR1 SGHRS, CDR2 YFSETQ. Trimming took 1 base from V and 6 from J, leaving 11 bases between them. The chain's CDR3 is CASSLSLALEQYF. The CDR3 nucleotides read TGCGCCAGCAGCTTGTCCCTAGCGCTCGAGCAGTACTTC. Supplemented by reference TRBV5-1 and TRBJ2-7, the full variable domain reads KAGVTQTPRYLIKTRGQQVTLSCSPISGHRSVSWYQQTPGQGLQFLFEYFSETQRNKGNFPGRFSGRQFSNSRSEMNVSTLELGDSALYLCASSLSLALEQYFGPGTRLTVT.

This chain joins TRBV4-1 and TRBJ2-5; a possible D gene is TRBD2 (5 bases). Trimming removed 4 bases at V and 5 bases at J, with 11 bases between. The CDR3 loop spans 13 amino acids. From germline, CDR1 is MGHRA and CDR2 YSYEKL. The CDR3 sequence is CASSPSRGETQYF. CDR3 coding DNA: TGCGCCAGCAGCCCAAGCAGAGGGGAGACCCAGTACTTC.

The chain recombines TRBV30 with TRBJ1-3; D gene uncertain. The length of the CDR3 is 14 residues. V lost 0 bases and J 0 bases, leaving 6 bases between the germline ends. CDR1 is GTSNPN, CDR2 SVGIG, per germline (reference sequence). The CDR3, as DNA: TGTGCCTGGAGTGTTAGGAGCTCTGGAAACACCATATATTTT. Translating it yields CAWSVRSSGNTIYF.

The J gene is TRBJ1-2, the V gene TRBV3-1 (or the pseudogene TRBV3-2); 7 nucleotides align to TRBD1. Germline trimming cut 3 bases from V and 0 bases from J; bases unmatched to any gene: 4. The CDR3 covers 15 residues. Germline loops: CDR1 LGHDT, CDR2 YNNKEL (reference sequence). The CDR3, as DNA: TGTGCCAGCAGCCAGGGACAGATCGCTAACTATGGCTACACCTTC. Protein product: CASSQGQIANYGYTF.

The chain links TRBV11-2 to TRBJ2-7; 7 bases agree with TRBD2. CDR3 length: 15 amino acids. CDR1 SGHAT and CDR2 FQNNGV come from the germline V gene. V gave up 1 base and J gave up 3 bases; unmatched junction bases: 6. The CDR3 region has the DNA TGTGCCAGCAGCTTAGTTTGGGAGCGGGACTACGAGCAGTACTTC. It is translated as CASSLVWERDYEQYF. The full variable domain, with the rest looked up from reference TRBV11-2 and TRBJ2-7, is EAGVAQSPRYKIIEKRQSVAFWCNPISGHATLYWYQQILGQGPKLLIQFQNNGVVDDSQLPKDRFSAERLKGVDSTLKIQPAKLEDSAVYLCASSLVWERDYEQYFGPGTRLTVT.

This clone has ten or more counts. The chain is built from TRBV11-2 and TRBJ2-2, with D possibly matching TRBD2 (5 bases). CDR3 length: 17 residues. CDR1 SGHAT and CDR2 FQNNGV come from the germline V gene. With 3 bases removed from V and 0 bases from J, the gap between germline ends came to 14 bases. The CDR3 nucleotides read TGTGCCAGCAGCTTCCCCCCGCTAGCAGCGAACACCGGGGAGCTGTTTTTT. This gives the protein CASSFPPLAANTGELFF.

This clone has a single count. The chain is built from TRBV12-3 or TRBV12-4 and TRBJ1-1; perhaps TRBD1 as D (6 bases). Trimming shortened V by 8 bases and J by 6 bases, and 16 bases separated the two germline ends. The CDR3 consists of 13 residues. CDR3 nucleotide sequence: TGTGCCAGCCGGTTACAGGGAATCCCTGAAGCTTTCTTT. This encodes CASRLQGIPEAFF.

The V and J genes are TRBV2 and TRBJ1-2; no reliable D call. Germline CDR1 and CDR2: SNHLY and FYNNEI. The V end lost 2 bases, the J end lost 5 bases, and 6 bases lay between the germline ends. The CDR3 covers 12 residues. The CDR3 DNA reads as TGTGCCAGCAGTGAAAACAGTTATGGCTACACCTTC. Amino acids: CASSENSYGYTF.

The chain's CDR3 is CASSSSIGRPANYGYTF. CDR3 bases: TGTGCCAGTAGTAGTTCCATCGGCAGGCCCGCTAACTATGGCTACACCTTC. This chain links TRBV19 with TRBJ1-2, with D unclear. This CDR3 spans 17 amino acids. From germline, CDR1 is LNHDA and CDR2 SQIVND (reference sequence). V dropped 4 bases and J dropped 0 bases, with 18 bases sitting between them.

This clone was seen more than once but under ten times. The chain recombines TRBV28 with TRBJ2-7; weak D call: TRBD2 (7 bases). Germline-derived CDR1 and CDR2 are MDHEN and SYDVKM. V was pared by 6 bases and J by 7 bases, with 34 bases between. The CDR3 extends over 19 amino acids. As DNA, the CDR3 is TGTGCCAGCAGGAAAGGCCTATCAAGACTCCACGCAAGGGGGGGAGAGCAGTACTTC. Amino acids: CASRKGLSRLHARGGEQYF.

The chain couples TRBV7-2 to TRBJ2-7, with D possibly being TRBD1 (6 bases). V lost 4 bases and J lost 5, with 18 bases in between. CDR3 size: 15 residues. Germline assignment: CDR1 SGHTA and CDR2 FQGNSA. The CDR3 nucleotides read TGTGCCAGCAGCTCGTGGGACACATATTGGGACGAGCAGTACTTC. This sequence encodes CASSSWDTYWDEQYF.

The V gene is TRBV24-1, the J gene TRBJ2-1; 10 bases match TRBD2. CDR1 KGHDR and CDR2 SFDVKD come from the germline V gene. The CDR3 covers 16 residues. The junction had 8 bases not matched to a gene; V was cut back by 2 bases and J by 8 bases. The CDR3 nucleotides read TGTGCCACCAGTGATTCCGCTAGCGGGAGCGTCGATGAGCAGTTCTTC. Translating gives CATSDSASGSVDEQFF.

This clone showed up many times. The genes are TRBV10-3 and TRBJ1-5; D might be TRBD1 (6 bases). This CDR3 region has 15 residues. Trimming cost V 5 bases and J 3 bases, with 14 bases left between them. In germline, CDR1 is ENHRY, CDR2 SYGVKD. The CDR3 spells CAISPGQGANQPQHF. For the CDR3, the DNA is TGTGCCATCAGTCCGGGACAAGGGGCCAATCAGCCCCAGCATTTT.

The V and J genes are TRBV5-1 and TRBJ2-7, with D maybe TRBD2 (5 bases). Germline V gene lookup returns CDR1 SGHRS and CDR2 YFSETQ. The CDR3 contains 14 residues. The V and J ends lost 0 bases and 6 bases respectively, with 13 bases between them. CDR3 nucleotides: TGCGCCAGCAGCTTGGATGCCCTAGCAGGCGAGCAGTACTTC. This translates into CASSLDALAGEQYF.

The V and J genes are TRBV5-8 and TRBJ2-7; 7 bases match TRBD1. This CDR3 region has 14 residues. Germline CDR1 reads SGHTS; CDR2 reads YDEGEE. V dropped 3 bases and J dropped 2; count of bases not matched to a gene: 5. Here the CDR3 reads CASSSGQEAYEQYF. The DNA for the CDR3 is TGTGCCAGCAGCTCCGGACAGGAAGCCTACGAGCAGTACTTC.

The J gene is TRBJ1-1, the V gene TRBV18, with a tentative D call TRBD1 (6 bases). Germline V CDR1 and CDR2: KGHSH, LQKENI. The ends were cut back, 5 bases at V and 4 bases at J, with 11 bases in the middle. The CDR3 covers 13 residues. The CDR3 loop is CASSSTGITEAFF. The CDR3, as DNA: TGTGCCAGCTCATCAACAGGGATCACTGAAGCTTTCTTT.

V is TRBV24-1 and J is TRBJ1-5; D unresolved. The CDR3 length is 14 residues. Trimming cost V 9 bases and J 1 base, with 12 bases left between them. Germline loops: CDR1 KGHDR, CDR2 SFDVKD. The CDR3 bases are TGTGCCACCGGCCGAACGGGGAGCAATCAGCCCCAGCATTTT. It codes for CATGRTGSNQPQHF.

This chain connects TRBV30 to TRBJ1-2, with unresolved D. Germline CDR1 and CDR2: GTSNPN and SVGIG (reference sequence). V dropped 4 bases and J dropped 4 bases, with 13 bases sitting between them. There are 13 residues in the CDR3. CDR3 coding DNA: TGTGCCTGGATCCGACCGGGAACCTATGGCTACACCTTC. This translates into CAWIRPGTYGYTF.

This CDR3 is CAISERQVGDEQFF. Here the CDR3 DNA reads TGTGCCATCAGTGAACGTCAGGTCGGGGATGAGCAGTTCTTC. The chain employs TRBV10-3 and TRBJ2-1; weak D call: TRBD2 (5 bases). With 3 bases removed from V and 8 bases from J, the gap between germline ends came to 14 bases. The V gene's germline CDR1 is ENHRY and CDR2 SYGVKD. The CDR3 totals 14 residues.

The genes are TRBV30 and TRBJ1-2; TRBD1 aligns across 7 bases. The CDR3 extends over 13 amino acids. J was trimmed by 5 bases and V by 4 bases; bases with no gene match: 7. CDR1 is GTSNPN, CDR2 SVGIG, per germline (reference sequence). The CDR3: CAWTPGQSYGYTF. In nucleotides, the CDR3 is TGTGCCTGGACGCCGGGACAGTCTTATGGCTACACCTTC.

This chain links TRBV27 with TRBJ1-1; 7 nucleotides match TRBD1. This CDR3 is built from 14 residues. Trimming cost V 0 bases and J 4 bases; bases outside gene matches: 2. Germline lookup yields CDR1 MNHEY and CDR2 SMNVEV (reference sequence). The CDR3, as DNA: TGTGCCAGCAGTTTATCAGGGGGCCCCACTGAAGCTTTCTTT. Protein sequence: CASSLSGGPTEAFF.

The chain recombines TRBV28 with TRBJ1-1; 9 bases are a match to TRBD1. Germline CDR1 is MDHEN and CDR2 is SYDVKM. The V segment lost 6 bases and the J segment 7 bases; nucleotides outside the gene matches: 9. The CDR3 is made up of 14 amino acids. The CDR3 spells CASRRDRGVIEAFF. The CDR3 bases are TGTGCCAGCAGACGCGACAGGGGGGTCATTGAAGCTTTCTTT.